This T cell receptor beta chain originates from a study of T cell changes during pregnancy in multiple sclerosis (dated by TCRdb to about 2019). Regarding the research as a whole: In women with multiple sclerosis, the researchers looked at how the T cell repertoire shifted as pregnancy progressed.

Concerning this clone: The antigen it recognizes is unknown. Base qualities were left out, and no much larger clone turns up one base away.

The library was made by the immunoSEQ multiplex PCR assay. TCRdb limited this immuneACCESS table to in-frame rearrangements with V and J called. A share of clones is missing; checked studies link under half to unresolved V genes, and the rest is unexplained. Present in this sample are 30,000 to 40,000 clones, approximately 89% of which were seen just once. The ten largest clones take up 5% to 5.5% of the sample. Here the sequenced sample was CD8+ T cells from peripheral blood mononuclear cells, taken in the first trimester of pregnancy. This TCR was recovered from a female donor with multiple sclerosis, enrolled in a pregnancy study.

The bases read TGCGCCAGCAGCCCCGTGGCAGGGGGCGCGCTGGTTCCCTACGAGCAGTACTTC. This codes for CASSPVAGGALVPYEQYF. The chain is assembled from TRBV5-1 and TRBJ2-7; TRBD1 matches 8 bases in the middle. V and J are trimmed by 4 bases and 2 bases, and the gene matches miss 17 bases of the junction. Reading from cysteine to phenylalanine, the CDR3 counts 18 amino acids. Only the CDR3 portion is preserved as DNA: 54 bases, with reading frame beginning at the first base. As encoded in the germline V gene, CDR1 is SGHRS while CDR2 is YFSETQ.